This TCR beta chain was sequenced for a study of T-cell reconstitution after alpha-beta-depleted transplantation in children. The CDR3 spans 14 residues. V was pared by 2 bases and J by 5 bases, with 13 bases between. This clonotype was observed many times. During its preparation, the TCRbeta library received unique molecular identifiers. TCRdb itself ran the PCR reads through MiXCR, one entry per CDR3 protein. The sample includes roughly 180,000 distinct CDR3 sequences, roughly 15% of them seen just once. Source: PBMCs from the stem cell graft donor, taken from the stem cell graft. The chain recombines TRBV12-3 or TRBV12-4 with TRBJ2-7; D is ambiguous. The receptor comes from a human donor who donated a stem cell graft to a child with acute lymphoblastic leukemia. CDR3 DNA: TGTGCCAGCAGTTTAAATCAGTTTCCCGACGAGCAGTACTTC. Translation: CASSLNQFPDEQYF.